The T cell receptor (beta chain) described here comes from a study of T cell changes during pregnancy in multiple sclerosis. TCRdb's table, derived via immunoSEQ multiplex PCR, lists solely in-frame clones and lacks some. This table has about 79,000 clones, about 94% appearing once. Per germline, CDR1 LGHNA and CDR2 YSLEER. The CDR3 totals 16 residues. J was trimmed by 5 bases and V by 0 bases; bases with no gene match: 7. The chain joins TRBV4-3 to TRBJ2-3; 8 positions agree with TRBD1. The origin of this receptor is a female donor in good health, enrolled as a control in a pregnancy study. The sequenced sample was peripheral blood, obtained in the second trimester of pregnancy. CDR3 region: CASSQDTRGRGDTQYF. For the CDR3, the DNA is TGCGCCAGCAGCCAAGATACCAGGGGGCGCGGAGATACGCAGTATTTT.